The 24 T cell receptor beta chains reported below all come from one sample, sequenced in a study of CD8+ T cells in alopecia areata. Treatment of the sample: oral pan-JAK inhibitor, 5-10 mg twice daily. The authors extracted RNA and reverse transcribed it into cDNA as the sequencing template. Produced via immunoSEQ multiplex PCR; TCRdb's table is partial and in-frame only. Of approximately 180,000 clones listed, under 80% are singletons. The sequenced sample was CD4+ T cells sorted from blood, obtained between weeks 47 and 50, from a patient treated with tofacitinib. These TCRs come from a human donor with alopecia areata.

The CDR3 here is CASSAAGNSPLHF. For the CDR3, the DNA is TGTGCCAGCAGCGCTGCAGGGAACTCACCCCTCCACTTT. The rearrangement links TRBV7-9 to TRBJ1-6, with D tentatively TRBD1 (5 bases). Trimming stripped 5 bases from V and 10 bases from J, with 12 bases between. This CDR3 has 13 residues. Germline values: CDR1 SEHNR, CDR2 FQNEAQ (reference sequence).

This clone was counted once. The chain joins TRBV18 to TRBJ2-3; 9 bases align to TRBD1. Germline lookup yields CDR1 KGHSH and CDR2 LQKENI. This CDR3 is 15 amino acids long. Germline trimming cut 4 bases from V and 4 bases from J; bases unmatched to any gene: 6. The CDR3 DNA is TGTGCCAGCTCACGGAGGACAGGGGAGTCAGATACGCAGTATTTT. Encoded protein: CASSRRTGESDTQYF.

This clone showed up just a few times. The chain is built from TRBV29-1 and TRBJ1-2, with D possibly TRBD1 on 5 matching bases. Germline V gene sequence: CDR1 SQVTM, CDR2 ANQGSEA. The CDR3 length is 14 residues. V lost 0 bases and J 8 bases, leaving 16 bases between the germline ends. Written as DNA, the CDR3 is TGCAGCGTTGAAGAACCCGGGACCTCCGGGGGCTACACCTTC. Its protein product is CSVEEPGTSGGYTF.

The chain joins TRBV7-2 to TRBJ1-2; D is perhaps TRBD1 (5 bases). Per the germline V gene, CDR1 is SGHTA and CDR2 is FQGNSA. V was trimmed by 5 bases and J by 6 bases, leaving 16 bases between them. The CDR3 has 14 residues. The CDR3 DNA reads TGTGCCAGCAGCCCCTTGAGGGGAGGGGATGGCTACACCTTC. This sequence encodes CASSPLRGGDGYTF.

The chain employs TRBV9 and TRBJ1-6, with TRBD1 matching 8 bases. The length of the CDR3 is 15 residues. V was clipped by 0 bases and J by 9 bases; unmatched bases: 5. CDR1 is SGDLS, CDR2 YYNGEE, per germline. CDR3: CASSVDTGGTSPLHF. DNA of the CDR3: TGTGCCAGCAGCGTAGACACAGGGGGAACTTCACCCCTCCACTTT. Full variable domain (rest looked up from reference TRBV9 and TRBJ1-6): DSGVTQTPKHLITATGQRVTLRCSPRSGDLSVYWYQQSLDQGLQFLIQYYNGEERAKGNILERFSAQQFPDLHSELNLSSLELGDSALYFCASSVDTGGTSPLHFGNGTRLTVT.

This clone was counted a single time. The rearrangement links TRBV30 to TRBJ2-3; TRBD1 is a possible D gene (6 bases). Germline CDR1 reads GTSNPN; CDR2 reads SVGIG (reference sequence). V lost 5 bases and J 7 bases, leaving 19 bases between the germline ends. The CDR3 extends over 14 amino acids. This chain's CDR3 is CAWQGGRMINTQYF. CDR3 in DNA: TGTGCCTGGCAAGGGGGTCGGATGATCAATACGCAGTATTTT.

Remarks on this clone: Other DNA sequences in the same sample also yield this CDR3. V and J are TRBV30 and TRBJ2-7; 10 positions match TRBD2. The CDR3 spans 13 residues. Looked up from germline, CDR1 is GTSNPN and CDR2 is SVGIG (reference sequence). The V gene end was trimmed by 2 bases and the J gene end by 6 bases; junction bases not matched to a gene: 4. The CDR3 DNA follows: TGTGCCTGGAGTCGGCTAGCGGGGGCCGAGCAGTACTTC. This codes for CAWSRLAGAEQYF.

The table lists this clone with a few counts. The chain joins TRBV5-6 to TRBJ2-2; D unresolved. Between the trimmed V and J ends, which lost 0 bases and 3 bases, there was a span of 18 bases. The CDR3 totals 18 residues. In germline, CDR1 is SGHDT, CDR2 YYEEEE. CDR3: CASSLVGSYSRDTGELFF. The CDR3 DNA is TGTGCCAGCAGCTTGGTTGGCAGCTATTCGCGCGACACCGGGGAGCTGTTTTTT.

The chain combines TRBV7-2 with TRBJ2-3; TRBD1 matches 11 bases. J gave up 4 bases and V 5 bases, and 2 bases lay outside the gene matches. CDR1 SGHTA and CDR2 FQGNSA come from the germline V gene. This CDR3 is built from 14 residues. CDR3 region: CASSQGQGADTQYF. CDR3 nucleotides: TGTGCCAGCAGCCAGGGACAGGGGGCAGATACGCAGTATTTT.

The rearrangement uses TRBV7-8 and TRBJ1-5; 7 bases are shared with TRBD1. Germline V gene sequence: CDR1 SGHVS, CDR2 FQNEAQ. CDR3 size: 19 residues. V lost 4 bases, J lost 0 bases, and 15 bases stayed unmatched. This CDR3 is CASSSLTGLGWPSNQPQHF. The CDR3 DNA follows: TGTGCCAGCAGCTCACTGACAGGGCTAGGGTGGCCTAGCAATCAGCCCCAGCATTTT.

V gene TRBV11-3 combines with J gene TRBJ1-1, with D possibly being TRBD1 (5 bases). Germline V gene lookup returns CDR1 SGHNT and CDR2 YENEEA. There are 14 residues in the CDR3. Trimming shortened V by 5 bases and J by 5 bases, and 15 bases separated the two germline ends. The CDR3: CASSPGGVATEAFF. The CDR3 nucleotides read TGTGCCAGCAGCCCCGGGGGGGTGGCGACTGAAGCTTTCTTT.

The chain joins TRBV25-1 to TRBJ2-7, with D hard to call. The germline V and J ends were trimmed by 3 bases and 2 bases, with 8 bases remaining between them. CDR1 is MGHDK, CDR2 SYGVNS, per germline. The CDR3 consists of 13 residues. In DNA, the CDR3 is TGTGCCAGCAGTGACGCTGGAGCCTACGAGCAGTACTTC. As protein: CASSDAGAYEQYF.

V gene TRBV27 combines with J gene TRBJ1-1; TRBD1 agrees at 8 bases. Germline CDR1 reads MNHEY; CDR2 reads SMNVEV (reference sequence). V trimming: 3 bases; J trimming: 1 base; junction bases outside the gene matches: 10. This CDR3 is built from 17 residues. In DNA, the CDR3 is TGTGCCAGCAGTTTGACAGTTTGGCAGGGGGCGAACACTGAAGCTTTCTTT. This gives the protein CASSLTVWQGANTEAFF.

In its sample, this clone was seen a few times. DNA of the CDR3: TGTGCCAGCAGCTCATGGAGGGGGGAAAAACTGTTTTTT. It codes for CASSSWRGEKLFF. This chain connects TRBV7-6 to TRBJ1-4, with a possible D match to TRBD1 (6 bases). CDR3 size: 13 residues. Trimming shortened V by 4 bases and J by 8 bases, and 11 bases separated the two germline ends. Germline CDR1 and CDR2: SGHVS and FNYEAQ.

This sequence joins TRBV11-2 and TRBJ1-1; possibly TRBD1 for D (6 bases). V shed 1 base and J shed 4 bases, with 7 bases lying between them. The CDR3 covers 13 residues. Germline-derived CDR1 and CDR2 are SGHAT and FQNNGV. The CDR3 DNA follows: TGTGCCAGCAGCTTAGGGGGGCTCACTGAAGCTTTCTTT. Amino acid sequence: CASSLGGLTEAFF.

This clone was recorded a few times. The CDR3 reads CASSRDSFTDTQYF. DNA for the CDR3: TGTGCCAGCAGTCGGGACAGCTTCACAGATACGCAGTATTTT. This chain uses TRBV6-6 with TRBJ2-3; 7 nucleotides line up with TRBD1. The germline V gene encodes CDR1 MNHNY and CDR2 SVGAGI (reference sequence). V lost 5 bases to trimming and J lost 2 bases; unmatched junction nucleotides: 4. This CDR3 spans 14 amino acids.

Notes on this clone: In the same sample, other DNA sequences code for this CDR3. This chain uses TRBV6-5 with TRBJ2-5; D not certain. Germline V lookup: CDR1 MNHEY, CDR2 SVGAGI. Between the trimmed V and J ends, which lost 6 bases and 0 bases, there was a span of 2 bases. The CDR3 is 11 amino acids. CDR3 in DNA: TGTGCCAGCAGCTACCAAGAGACCCAGTACTTC. Its translation is CASSYQETQYF.

Details on this clone: Mismatch with germline at one junction end may stem from a read error. Here the CDR3 DNA reads TGCAGCGTTGACGGGGGAGCCTTC. This codes for CSVDGGAF. The V gene is TRBV29-1, the J gene TRBJ1-2; possibly TRBD1 for D (5 bases). Germline V gives CDR1 SQVTM, CDR2 ANQGSEA. The length of the CDR3 is 8 residues.

CDR3 region: CASSQEALSPLHF. For the CDR3, the DNA is TGCGCCAGCAGCCAAGAGGCACTTTCACCCCTCCACTTT. This sequence joins TRBV4-3 and TRBJ1-6; D unclear. V dropped 0 bases and J dropped 9 bases, with 6 bases sitting between them. The CDR3 runs 13 residues. Germline V CDR1 and CDR2: LGHNA, YSLEER.

The rearrangement uses TRBV29-1 and TRBJ1-2, with a weak D call TRBD1 (6 bases). The ends were cut back, 4 bases at V and 3 bases at J, with 6 bases in the middle. There are 11 residues in the CDR3. The germline CDR1 and CDR2 sequences are SQVTM and ANQGSEA. DNA for the CDR3: TGCAGCGTTGCAGGGGACTATGGCTACACCTTC. It codes for CSVAGDYGYTF.

The chain combines TRBV5-1 with TRBJ1-1; 7 positions match TRBD1. The V gene's germline CDR1 is SGHRS and CDR2 YFSETQ. V was clipped by 3 bases and J by 0 bases; unmatched bases: 11. The CDR3 covers 17 residues. CDR3 sequence: CASSSRSTGALNTEAFF. The CDR3 region has the DNA TGCGCCAGCAGCTCGAGGTCTACAGGGGCCTTGAACACTGAAGCTTTCTTT.

Only a few counts were recorded for this clone. The chain is built from TRBV29-1 and TRBJ1-2; 7 bases map to TRBD1. Trimming cost V 7 bases and J 5 bases; bases outside gene matches: 7. This CDR3 is 12 amino acids long. Per germline, CDR1 SQVTM and CDR2 ANQGSEA. The CDR3 DNA is TGCAGCGCCAAAGGGACAGCTTATGGCTACACCTTC. Protein product: CSAKGTAYGYTF.

This rearrangement joins TRBV29-1 to TRBJ1-1; 7 nucleotides align to TRBD1. Per the germline V gene, CDR1 is SQVTM and CDR2 is ANQGSEA. The CDR3 runs 13 residues. V shed 8 bases and J 4 bases; nucleotides not matched to a gene: 10. As DNA, the CDR3 is TGCAGCTTAACAACAGGGGTTGTCACTGAAGCTTTCTTT. This gives the protein CSLTTGVVTEAFF.

The chain's CDR3 is CASSLSRGTGGYEQYF. CDR3 sequence (DNA): TGTGCCAGCAGTTTAAGCAGGGGGACAGGGGGCTACGAGCAGTACTTC. This sequence joins TRBV27 and TRBJ2-7; 11 nucleotides match TRBD1. The J segment lost 3 bases and the V segment lost 2 bases, leaving 6 bases of the junction unmatched. The CDR3 is made up of 16 amino acids. CDR1 and CDR2 (germline): MNHEY, SMNVEV (reference sequence).